A single sample gave rise to the 13 T cell receptor beta chains below, sequenced in a study of blood T cell repertoires in COVID-19. Here immunoSEQ multiplex PCR was the method, and the copy in TCRdb shows in-frame clones only, minus some. The sample gives approximately 280,000 clones, more than 75% of which show up once; around 2.1% is in the top ten. The sequenced sample consisted of peripheral blood. The receptors were sampled from a woman in her twenties or thirties who had recovered from COVID-19.

This chain uses TRBV20-1 with TRBJ2-7; TRBD1 matches at 7 bases. The length of the CDR3 is 15 residues. The germline V gene has CDR1 DFQATT and CDR2 SNEGSKA (reference sequence). V was pared by 3 bases and J by 5 bases, with 13 bases of the junction left unmatched. DNA of the CDR3: TGCAGTGCTAGTCCCCTGGGACAGTTGGGAGACGAGCAGTACTTC. It specifies CSASPLGQLGDEQYF.

The rearrangement uses TRBV7-3 and TRBJ2-3; TRBD2 matches at 12 bases. From germline, CDR1 is SGHTA and CDR2 FQGTGA. J lost 2 bases, V lost 6 bases, and 3 bases had no gene match. The length of the CDR3 is 15 residues. CDR3 sequence: CASSRTSGITDTQYF. Written as DNA, the CDR3 is TGTGCCAGCAGTCGGACTAGCGGGATCACAGATACGCAGTATTTT. Using reference TRBV7-3 and TRBJ2-3 for the parts outside the CDR3, the full variable domain is GAGVSQTPSNKVTEKGKYVELRCDPISGHTALYWYRQSLGQGPEFLIYFQGTGAADDSGLPNDRFFAVRPEGSVSTLKIQRTERGDSAVYLCASSRTSGITDTQYFGPGTRLTVL.

This clone has more than one count but fewer than ten. The chain carries TRBV4-2 and TRBJ1-1; no clear D. The CDR3 spans 14 residues. V lost 3 bases and J lost 1, with 9 bases in between. Germline V gene data show CDR1 as LGHNA and CDR2 as YNFKEQ. CDR3 sequence (DNA): TGTGCCAGCAGCCATAATAGGAGGAACACTGAAGCTTTCTTT. This codes for CASSHNRRNTEAFF.

The rearrangement joins TRBV6-1 to TRBJ2-7; D possibly corresponds to TRBD2 (5 bases). CDR1 is MNHNS, CDR2 SASEGT, per germline. V was trimmed by 1 base and J by 0 bases, leaving 7 bases between them. This CDR3 is 14 amino acids long. Here the CDR3 reads CASSEGGLSYEQYF. DNA for the CDR3: TGTGCCAGCAGTGAAGGAGGGCTCTCCTACGAGCAGTACTTC.

This CDR3 is CASSQYRSYEQYF. CDR3 DNA sequence: TGCGCCAGCAGCCAGTACAGGAGCTACGAGCAGTACTTC. This chain uses TRBV4-3 with TRBJ2-7; D is perhaps TRBD1 (5 bases). The CDR3 has 13 residues. Germline-derived CDR1 and CDR2 are LGHNA and YSLEER. The germline V and J ends were trimmed by 3 bases and 3 bases, with 9 bases remaining between them.

This clone appeared a few times. The chain combines TRBV27 with TRBJ1-5; D might be TRBD1 (6 bases). The CDR3 runs to 15 residues. V was pared by 3 bases and J by 0 bases, with 9 bases between. The germline V gene encodes CDR1 MNHEY and CDR2 SMNVEV (reference sequence). The CDR3 region is CASSLDSYSNQPQHF. Written as DNA, the CDR3 is TGTGCCAGCAGTTTGGACAGTTATAGCAATCAGCCCCAGCATTTT.

In its sample, this clone was seen once. The chain links TRBV10-3 to TRBJ2-1; TRBD2 is a possible D gene (6 bases). The V end lost 2 bases, the J end lost 7 bases, and 18 bases lay between the germline ends. Looked up from germline, CDR1 is ENHRY and CDR2 is SYGVKD. The length of the CDR3 is 16 residues. The CDR3, as DNA: TGTGCCATCAGTGAGGACAGTGGGATTGGGGGGAATGAGCAGTTCTTC. This encodes CAISEDSGIGGNEQFF.

DNA for the CDR3: TGTGCCAGCAGCGCCGGTGCAACTAATGAAAAACTGTTTTTT. Its translation is CASSAGATNEKLFF. The rearrangement uses TRBV9 and TRBJ1-4, with unresolved D. The germline V and J ends were trimmed by 3 bases and 0 bases, with 6 bases remaining between them. Germline V gives CDR1 SGDLS, CDR2 YYNGEE. The CDR3 consists of 14 residues.

The CDR3 loop is CASTLQGGMYEQYF. CDR3 in DNA: TGTGCCAGCACTTTACAGGGGGGCATGTACGAGCAGTACTTC. The V gene is TRBV6-5, the J gene TRBJ2-7; 8 bases fit TRBD1. Trimming removed 7 bases from V and 4 bases from J; junction bases left unmatched: 9. CDR3 size: 14 residues. Germline assignment: CDR1 MNHEY and CDR2 SVGAGI.

The CDR3 sequence is CAARPSSGGGDEQFF. As DNA, the CDR3 is TGTGCCGCCCGCCCTTCTAGCGGGGGGGGCGATGAGCAGTTCTTC. The V gene is TRBV10-3, the J gene TRBJ2-1; the match to TRBD2 covers 12 bases. From germline, CDR1 is ENHRY and CDR2 SYGVKD. This CDR3 region has 15 residues. V was clipped by 11 bases and J by 8 bases; unmatched bases: 13.

The V and J genes are TRBV7-2 and TRBJ1-2; D is unresolved. Germline-derived CDR1 and CDR2 are SGHTA and FQGNSA. The CDR3 loop spans 13 amino acids. The V end lost 4 bases, the J end lost 5 bases, and 11 bases lay between the germline ends. CDR3 amino acids: CASSSGFQYGYTF. The CDR3 DNA sequence: TGTGCCAGCAGCTCAGGATTTCAATATGGCTACACCTTC.

The chain recombines TRBV20-1 with TRBJ1-6; D not resolved. The CDR3 totals 15 residues. Trimming took off 3 bases at V and 3 bases at J, with 12 bases between the two ends. Germline values: CDR1 DFQATT, CDR2 SNEGSKA (reference sequence). The CDR3 DNA reads as TGCAGTGCTAGTGGCGGCCCCAACTATAATTCACCCCTCCACTTT. Translating gives CSASGGPNYNSPLHF.

J is TRBJ2-3 and V is TRBV6-4; 11 bases are shared with TRBD2. Germline V CDR1 and CDR2: MRHNA, SNTAGT. The trim removed 5 bases at V and 7 bases at J, leaving 5 bases unmatched. The CDR3 is 14 residues long. This chain's CDR3 is CASSTSGGRNTQYF. CDR3 nucleotide sequence: TGTGCCAGCAGTACTAGCGGGGGCCGGAATACGCAGTATTTT.